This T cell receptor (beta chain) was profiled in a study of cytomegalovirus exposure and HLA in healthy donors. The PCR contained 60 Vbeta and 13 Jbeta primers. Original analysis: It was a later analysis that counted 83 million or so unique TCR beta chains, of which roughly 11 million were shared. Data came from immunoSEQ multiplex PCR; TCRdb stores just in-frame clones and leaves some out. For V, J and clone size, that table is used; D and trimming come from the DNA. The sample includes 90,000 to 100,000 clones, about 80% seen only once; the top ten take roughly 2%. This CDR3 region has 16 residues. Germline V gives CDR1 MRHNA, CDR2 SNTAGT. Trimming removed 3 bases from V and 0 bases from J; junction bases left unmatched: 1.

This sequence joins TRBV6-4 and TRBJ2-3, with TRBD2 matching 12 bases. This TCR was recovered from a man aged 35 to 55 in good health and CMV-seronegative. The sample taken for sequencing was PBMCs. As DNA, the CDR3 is TGTGCCAGCAGTGAACTAGCGGGGGGTAGCACAGATACGCAGTATTTT. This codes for CASSELAGGSTDTQYF.